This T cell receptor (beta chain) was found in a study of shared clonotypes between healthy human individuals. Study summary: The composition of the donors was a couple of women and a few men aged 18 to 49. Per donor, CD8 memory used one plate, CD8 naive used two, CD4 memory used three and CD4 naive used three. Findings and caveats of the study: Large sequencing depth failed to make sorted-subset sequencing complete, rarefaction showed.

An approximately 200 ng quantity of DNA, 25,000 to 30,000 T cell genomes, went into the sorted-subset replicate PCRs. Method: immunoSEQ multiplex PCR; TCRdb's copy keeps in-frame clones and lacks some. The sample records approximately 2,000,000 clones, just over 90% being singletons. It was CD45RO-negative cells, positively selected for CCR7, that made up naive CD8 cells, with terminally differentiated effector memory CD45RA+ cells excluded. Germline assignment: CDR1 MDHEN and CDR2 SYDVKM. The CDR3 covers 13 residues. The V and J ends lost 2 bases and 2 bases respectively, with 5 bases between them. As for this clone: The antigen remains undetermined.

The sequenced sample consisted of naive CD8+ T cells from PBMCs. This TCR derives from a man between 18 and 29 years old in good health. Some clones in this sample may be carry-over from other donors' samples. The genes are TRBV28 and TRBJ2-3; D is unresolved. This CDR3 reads CASSLSVTDTQYF. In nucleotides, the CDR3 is TGTGCCAGCAGTTTAAGCGTCACAGATACGCAGTATTTT. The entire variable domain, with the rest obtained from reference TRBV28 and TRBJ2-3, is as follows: DVKVTQSSRYLVKRTGEKVFLECVQDMDHENMFWYRQDPGLGLRLIYFSYDVKMKEKGDIPEGYSVSREKKERFSLILESASTNQTSMYLCASSLSVTDTQYFGPGTRLTVL.